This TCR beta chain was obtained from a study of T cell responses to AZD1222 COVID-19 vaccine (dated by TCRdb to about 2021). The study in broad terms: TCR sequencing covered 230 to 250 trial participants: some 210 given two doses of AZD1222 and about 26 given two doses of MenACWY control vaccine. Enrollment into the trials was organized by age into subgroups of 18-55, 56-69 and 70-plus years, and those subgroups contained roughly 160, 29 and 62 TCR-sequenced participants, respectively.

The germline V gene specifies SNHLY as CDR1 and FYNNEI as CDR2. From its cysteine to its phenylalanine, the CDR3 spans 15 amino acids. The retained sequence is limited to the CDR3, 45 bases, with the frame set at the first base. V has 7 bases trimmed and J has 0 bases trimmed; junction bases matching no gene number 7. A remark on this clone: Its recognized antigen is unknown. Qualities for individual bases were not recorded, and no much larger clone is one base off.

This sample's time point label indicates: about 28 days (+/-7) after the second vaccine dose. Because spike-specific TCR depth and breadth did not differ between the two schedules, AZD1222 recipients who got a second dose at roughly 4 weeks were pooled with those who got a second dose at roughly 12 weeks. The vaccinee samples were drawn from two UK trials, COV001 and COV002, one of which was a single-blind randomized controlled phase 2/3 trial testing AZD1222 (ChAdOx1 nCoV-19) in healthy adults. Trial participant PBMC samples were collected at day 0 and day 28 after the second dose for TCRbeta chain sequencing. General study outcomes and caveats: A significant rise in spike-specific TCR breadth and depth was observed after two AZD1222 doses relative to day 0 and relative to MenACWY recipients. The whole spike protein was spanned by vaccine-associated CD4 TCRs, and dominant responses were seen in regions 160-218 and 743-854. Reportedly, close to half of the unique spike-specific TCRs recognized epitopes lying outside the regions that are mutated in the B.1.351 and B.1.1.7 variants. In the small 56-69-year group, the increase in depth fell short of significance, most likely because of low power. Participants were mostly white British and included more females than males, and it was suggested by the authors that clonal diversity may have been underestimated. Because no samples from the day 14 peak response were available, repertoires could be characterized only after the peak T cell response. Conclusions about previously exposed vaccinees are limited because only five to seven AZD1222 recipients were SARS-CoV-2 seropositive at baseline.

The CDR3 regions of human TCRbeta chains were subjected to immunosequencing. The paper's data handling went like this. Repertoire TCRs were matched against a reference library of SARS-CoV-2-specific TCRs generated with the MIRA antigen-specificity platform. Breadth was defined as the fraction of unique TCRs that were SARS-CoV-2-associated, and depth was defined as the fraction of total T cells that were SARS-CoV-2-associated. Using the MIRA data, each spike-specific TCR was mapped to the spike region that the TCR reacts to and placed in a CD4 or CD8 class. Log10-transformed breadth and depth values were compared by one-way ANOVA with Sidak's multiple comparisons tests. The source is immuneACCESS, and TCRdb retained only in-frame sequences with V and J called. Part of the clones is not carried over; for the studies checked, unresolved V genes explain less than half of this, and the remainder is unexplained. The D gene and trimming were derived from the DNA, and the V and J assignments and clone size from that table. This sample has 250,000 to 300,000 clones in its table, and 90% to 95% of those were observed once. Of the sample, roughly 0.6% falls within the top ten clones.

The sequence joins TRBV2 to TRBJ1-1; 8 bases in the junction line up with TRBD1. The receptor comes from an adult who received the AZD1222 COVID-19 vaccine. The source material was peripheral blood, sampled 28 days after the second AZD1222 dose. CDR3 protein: CASKTGQGMNTEAFF. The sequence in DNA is TGTGCCAGCAAAACTGGACAGGGCATGAACACTGAAGCTTTCTTT.